What follows are 32 T cell receptor beta chains derived from one specimen sequenced in a study of blood T cell repertoires in COVID-19. This table comes from immunoSEQ multiplex PCR, and its TCRdb copy is limited to in-frame clones, with some not included. This table holds roughly 180,000 clones, about 90% found once. Sequencing was performed on PBMCs or T cells enriched from blood (not recorded which). The receptors here all came from a woman aged 25-40 years who had recovered from COVID-19.

This clone is a singleton in its sample. This specimen includes other DNA sequences encoding the same CDR3. J is TRBJ1-5 and V is TRBV4-1; 9 nucleotides line up with TRBD1. CDR3 length: 14 amino acids. The ends lost 1 base at V and 7 bases at J; junction bases unmatched: 2. Germline V gene sequence: CDR1 MGHRA, CDR2 YSYEKL. CDR3: CASSQGQGGQPQHF. The DNA of the CDR3 is TGCGCCAGCAGCCAAGGACAGGGGGGACAGCCCCAGCATTTT.

This CDR3 is CASSRTMGQGNYGYTF. In DNA form, the CDR3 reads TGCGCCAGCAGCCGGACCATGGGACAGGGAAACTATGGCTACACCTTC. This chain uses TRBV4-3 with TRBJ1-2, with TRBD1 identical over 9 bases. The CDR3 consists of 16 residues. Germline CDR1 LGHNA, CDR2 YSLEER. With 4 bases clipped from V and 2 bases from J, the junction kept 8 bases outside the gene matches.

The chain joins TRBV28 to TRBJ2-1, with TRBD2 matching over 9 bases. The CDR3 has 12 amino acids. Germline CDR1 is MDHEN and CDR2 is SYDVKM. The CDR3: CGSLAGGNEQFF. DNA for the CDR3: TGTGGCTCACTAGCGGGTGGGAATGAGCAGTTCTTC.

V and J are TRBV30 and TRBJ1-1; unclear D gene. The V end was cut by 1 base, the J end by 1 base, with 13 bases between. Germline V gene sequence: CDR1 GTSNPN, CDR2 SVGIG (reference sequence). The CDR3 is 15 residues long. CDR3 coding DNA: TGTGCCTGGAGTGGCCAGGTGAGAAAGAACACTGAAGCTTTCTTT. This encodes CAWSGQVRKNTEAFF.

The sample holds one count of this clone. The chain's CDR3 is CASSLDGQGSTGNTIYF. DNA of the CDR3: TGTGCCAGCAGCTTAGATGGGCAGGGAAGTACTGGAAACACCATATATTTT. The chain carries TRBV11-3 and TRBJ1-3, with D possibly TRBD1 on 5 matching bases. The germline V and J ends were trimmed by 0 bases and 2 bases, with 14 bases remaining between them. CDR1 is SGHNT, CDR2 YENEEA, per germline. CDR3 size: 17 residues.

This chain joins TRBV7-9 and TRBJ2-7; 10 bases fit TRBD2. J was trimmed by 3 bases and V by 4 bases; bases with no gene match: 6. The germline CDR1 and CDR2 sequences are SEHNR and FQNEAQ (reference sequence). This CDR3 comprises 15 residues. The CDR3 DNA reads as TGTGCCAGCAGCTCGGGACTAGCGCTAAGCTACGAGCAGTACTTC. It encodes CASSSGLALSYEQYF.

This rearrangement joins TRBV27 to TRBJ1-6; D might be TRBD1 (6 bases). Between the trimmed V and J ends, which lost 8 bases and 0 bases, there was a span of 14 bases. The CDR3 is 16 residues long. CDR1 is MNHEY and CDR2 is SMNVEV in the germline V gene (reference sequence). CDR3 amino acids: CASAPLDSSYNSPLHF. CDR3 bases: TGTGCCAGCGCCCCTCTGGACAGCTCCTATAATTCACCCCTCCACTTT.

This clone appeared a single time. The chain is built from TRBV19 and TRBJ2-2, with D uncertain. CDR1 is LNHDA, CDR2 SQIVND, per germline (reference sequence). The V end was cut by 5 bases, the J end by 0 bases, with 13 bases between. This CDR3 comprises 16 residues. The CDR3 loop reads CASSPIRTTNTGELFF. The CDR3 nucleotides read TGTGCCAGTAGTCCCATTCGTACAACGAACACCGGGGAGCTGTTTTTT.

The chain couples TRBV3-1 (or the pseudogene TRBV3-2) to TRBJ2-2, with 7 bases that match TRBD1. CDR3 size: 16 residues. Germline values: CDR1 LGHDT, CDR2 YNNKEL (reference sequence). Trimming took 2 bases from V and 4 from J; bases not matched to a gene: 7. Here the CDR3 reads CASSQPGTVGTGELFF. CDR3 coding DNA: TGTGCCAGCAGCCAACCCGGGACAGTTGGCACCGGGGAGCTGTTTTTT.

The rearrangement joins TRBV7-2 to TRBJ2-5, with 7 bases lining up with TRBD2. Germline values: CDR1 SGHTA, CDR2 FQGNSA. The V segment lost 3 bases and the J segment 4 bases; nucleotides outside the gene matches: 5. The CDR3 is made up of 14 amino acids. CDR3 DNA: TGTGCCAGCAGCTTTCCGGGGGGAGCAGAGACCCAGTACTTC. Translating gives CASSFPGGAETQYF.

V is TRBV12-5 and J is TRBJ1-4, with D maybe TRBD1 (5 bases). The length of the CDR3 is 13 residues. Germline CDR1 is LGHNT and CDR2 is FRNRAP. The germline V and J ends were trimmed by 3 bases and 7 bases, with 9 bases remaining between them. In nucleotides, the CDR3 is TGTGCTAGTGGTTTATTACAGGCTGAAAAACTGTTTTTT. This translates into CASGLLQAEKLFF. The full variable domain, rest sourced from reference TRBV12-5 and TRBJ1-4, is DARVTQTPRHKVTEMGQEVTMRCQPILGHNTVFWYRQTMMQGLELLAYFRNRAPLDDSGMPKDRFSAEMPDATLATLKIQPSEPRDSAVYFCASGLLQAEKLFFGSGTQLSVL.

This clone has just one count. The V call is TRBV29-1, the J call TRBJ1-1; D is uncertain. The CDR3 runs 13 residues. CDR1 and CDR2 (germline): SQVTM, ANQGSEA. Trimming left V 6 bases short and J 1 base short, with 12 bases between. The CDR3 DNA reads as TGCAGCGTGTGGACTCGACGGAACACTGAAGCTTTCTTT. Amino acids: CSVWTRRNTEAFF.

The V gene is TRBV13, the J gene TRBJ2-2; 10 positions match TRBD2. This CDR3 has 17 residues. The germline CDR1 and CDR2 sequences are PRHDT and FYEKMQ (reference sequence). Unmatched junction bases numbered 8, after V lost 1 base and J lost 6 bases. CDR3 coding DNA: TGTGCCAGCAGCTTAGTTCCTAGCGGGAGTTTAGCCGGGGAGCTGTTTTTT. Translating it yields CASSLVPSGSLAGELFF.

The chain is built from TRBV19 and TRBJ2-7, with 8 bases matching TRBD1. V lost 5 bases to trimming and J lost 2 bases; unmatched junction nucleotides: 8. This CDR3 has 15 amino acids. The germline V gene has CDR1 LNHDA and CDR2 SQIVND (reference sequence). CDR3 in amino acids: CASSPDRVDPYEQYF. The CDR3 bases are TGTGCCAGTAGTCCGGACAGGGTCGATCCCTACGAGCAGTACTTC.

The chain combines TRBV24-1 with TRBJ2-2; 12 bases are shared with TRBD2. The germline gives CDR1 KGHDR, CDR2 SFDVKD. V trimming: 4 bases; J trimming: 0 bases; junction bases outside the gene matches: 8. The CDR3 contains 19 residues. The CDR3 nucleotides read TGTGCCACCAGTGACCCGACTAGCGGGAGTTTCGCGAACACCGGGGAGCTGTTTTTT. Its translation: CATSDPTSGSFANTGELFF.

The chain joins TRBV27 to TRBJ2-5; D is perhaps TRBD1 (5 bases). The V and J ends lost 1 base and 0 bases respectively, with 12 bases between them. This CDR3 is built from 16 residues. Germline CDR1 MNHEY, CDR2 SMNVEV (reference sequence). The CDR3 is CASSLLAGMYQETQYF. The CDR3 coding sequence is TGTGCCAGCAGTTTATTGGCAGGGATGTACCAAGAGACCCAGTACTTC.

This chain uses TRBV15 with TRBJ1-5; D remains unclear. The CDR3 has 16 amino acids. V was cut by 1 base and J by 4 bases, with 14 bases left in between. Germline CDR1 LNHNV, CDR2 YYDKDF (reference sequence). Here the CDR3 DNA reads TGTGCCACCAGCAGAGCGTTAAGAATGGAGAATCAGCCCCAGCATTTT. It encodes CATSRALRMENQPQHF.

The chain recombines TRBV7-6 with TRBJ2-1; TRBD2 matches at 9 bases. Trimming removed 4 bases from V and 3 bases from J; junction bases left unmatched: 7. This CDR3 is built from 16 residues. Germline values: CDR1 SGHVS, CDR2 FNYEAQ. The DNA of the CDR3 is TGTGCCAGCAGCTCGATTAGCGGGAGTTTCTACAATGAGCAGTTCTTC. Translation gives CASSSISGSFYNEQFF.

This clone was counted once. V usage is TRBV12-3 or TRBV12-4 and J usage is TRBJ1-2; 8 bases map to TRBD1. This CDR3 comprises 13 residues. After removal of 6 bases from V and 7 bases from J, the junction contained 7 bases not matched to a gene. This CDR3 is CASSRGQEAGYTF. The CDR3 nucleotides are TGTGCCAGCAGCAGGGGACAGGAGGCTGGCTACACCTTC.

The chain has TRBV3-1 (or the pseudogene TRBV3-2) and TRBJ1-2, with D uncertain. This CDR3 region has 16 residues. Germline loops: CDR1 LGHDT, CDR2 YNNKEL (reference sequence). V was clipped by 6 bases and J by 1 base, with 18 bases between them. CDR3 sequence (DNA): TGTGCCAGCAGAGAAAGGGCTGCGGGGAGTAACTATGGCTACACCTTC. Translating it yields CASRERAAGSNYGYTF.

This clone was detected once. This sequence joins TRBV3-1 (or the pseudogene TRBV3-2) and TRBJ1-2; D unclear. Looked up from germline, CDR1 is LGHDT and CDR2 is YNNKEL (reference sequence). The CDR3 sequence is 15 residues long. V dropped 0 bases and J dropped 5 bases, with 13 bases sitting between them. The CDR3 loop reads CASSQDLERAYGYTF. DNA for the CDR3: TGTGCCAGCAGCCAAGATCTTGAGCGGGCTTATGGCTACACCTTC.

The chain recombines TRBV30 with TRBJ1-5; 9 nucleotides line up with TRBD1. The ends lost 2 bases at V and 6 bases at J; junction bases unmatched: 14. CDR1 and CDR2 (germline): GTSNPN, SVGIG (reference sequence). This CDR3 contains 17 residues. The CDR3 nucleotides read TGTGCCTGGAGTAGAATTGGGACAGGGAGAGATCGTCAGCCCCAGCATTTT. This codes for CAWSRIGTGRDRQPQHF.

This clone was counted once. The CDR3 loop reads CASYPGQTMNTEAFF. CDR3 bases: TGTGCCAGCTATCCGGGACAGACTATGAACACTGAAGCTTTCTTT. The rearrangement uses TRBV18 and TRBJ1-1; 7 bases map to TRBD1. This CDR3 spans 15 amino acids. V was clipped by 7 bases and J by 0 bases; unmatched bases: 8. Germline lookup yields CDR1 KGHSH and CDR2 LQKENI.

The chain employs TRBV6-6 and TRBJ2-7, with D perhaps matching TRBD2 (6 bases). CDR1 and CDR2 (germline): MNHNY, SVGAGI (reference sequence). The CDR3 totals 14 residues. Trimming removed 6 bases from V and 3 bases from J, with 15 bases in between. CDR3 DNA: TGTGCCAGCAGGGGCGGGGCCCTTCGCTACGAGCAGTACTTC. Translation: CASRGGALRYEQYF.

This clone was recorded once. The genes are TRBV5-6 and TRBJ2-7, with TRBD2 matching 10 bases. This CDR3 has 15 amino acids. Germline V gene sequence: CDR1 SGHDT, CDR2 YYEEEE. The V and J ends lost 4 bases and 7 bases, in that order; junction bases with no gene match: 11. The CDR3 DNA sequence: TGTGCCAGCAGCCCGGAGGGACTAGCGTTCCGAGAGCAGTACTTC. As protein: CASSPEGLAFREQYF.

The rearrangement uses TRBV29-1 and TRBJ1-2; tentative D call: TRBD1 (5 bases). Germline CDR1 reads SQVTM; CDR2 reads ANQGSEA. V lost 7 bases and J 4 bases, leaving 10 bases between the germline ends. The CDR3 has 11 residues. In nucleotides, the CDR3 is TGCAGCGACACAGGACCCTATGGCTACACCTTC. This gives the protein CSDTGPYGYTF. The variable domain in full, completed from reference TRBV29-1 and TRBJ1-2, reads SAVISQKPSRDICQRGTSLTIQCQVDSQVTMMFWYRQQPGQSLTLIATANQGSEATYESGFVIDKFPISRPNLTFSTLTVSNMSPEDSSIYLCSDTGPYGYTFGSGTRLTVV.

In this sample, this clone turned up once. V and J are TRBV7-2 and TRBJ1-2; no reliable D call. The CDR3 is made up of 17 amino acids. V was trimmed by 0 bases and J by 1 base, leaving 15 bases between them. Germline V gene data show CDR1 as SGHTA and CDR2 as FQGNSA. CDR3: CASSLANSRKLNYGYTF. The CDR3 DNA sequence: TGTGCCAGCAGCTTAGCCAACAGTAGAAAACTTAACTATGGCTACACCTTC.

The genes are TRBV27 and TRBJ1-2, with 8 bases identical to TRBD1. V was pared by 1 base and J by 6 bases, with 10 bases of the junction left unmatched. The CDR3 totals 16 residues. Germline loops: CDR1 MNHEY, CDR2 SMNVEV (reference sequence). In DNA form, the CDR3 reads TGTGCCAGCAGTTTATTAGGGACAGGCTTAATGCATGGCTACACCTTC. It specifies CASSLLGTGLMHGYTF.

J is TRBJ1-4 and V is TRBV6-5; 11 nucleotides agree with TRBD1. With 4 bases clipped from V and 7 bases from J, the junction kept 8 bases outside the gene matches. Germline V CDR1 and CDR2: MNHEY, SVGAGI. The CDR3 contains 16 residues. CDR3 protein: CASSSTTGTGGEKLFF. The CDR3 bases are TGTGCCAGCAGTTCGACTACCGGGACAGGGGGTGAAAAACTGTTTTTT.

V is TRBV9 and J is TRBJ1-1; 10 nucleotides line up with TRBD1. The CDR3 covers 15 residues. The germline V gene has CDR1 SGDLS and CDR2 YYNGEE. The trim removed 0 bases at V and 4 bases at J, leaving 3 bases unmatched. The chain's CDR3 is CASSVARTGGTEAFF. CDR3 nucleotide sequence: TGTGCCAGCAGCGTAGCTAGGACAGGGGGCACTGAAGCTTTCTTT.

The J gene is TRBJ2-7, the V gene TRBV2; 9 positions agree with TRBD1. With 3 bases clipped from V and 2 bases from J, the junction kept 5 bases outside the gene matches. CDR1 is SNHLY and CDR2 is FYNNEI in the germline V gene. The CDR3 runs 15 residues. The CDR3 here is CASSESGTGPYEQYF. The CDR3 coding sequence is TGTGCCAGCAGTGAGTCGGGGACAGGGCCCTACGAGCAGTACTTC.

The chain links TRBV7-9 to TRBJ2-3, with D maybe TRBD2 (7 bases). The V gene lost 6 bases and the J gene lost 4 bases, with 14 bases spanning the gap. Germline V CDR1 and CDR2: SEHNR, FQNEAQ (reference sequence). The CDR3 sequence is 14 residues long. Here the CDR3 reads CASSPQGGADTQYF. The DNA of the CDR3 is TGTGCCAGCAGTCCCCAAGGGGGGGCAGATACGCAGTATTTT.